Below, 21 T cell receptor beta chains from the same sample are listed, as sequenced in a study of T cell responses to AZD1222 COVID-19 vaccine. Some clones are missing from TCRdb's copy, which holds only in-frame ones; the method was immunoSEQ multiplex PCR. Of about 140,000 clones listed, roughly 90% are singletons. Sequencing was performed on peripheral blood, taken on day 0 of AZD1222 vaccination. These receptors originate from an adult in good health.

J is TRBJ1-4 and V is TRBV10-1; the D gene is possibly TRBD1 (5 bases). Germline assignment: CDR1 WNHNN and CDR2 SYGVQD (reference sequence). The CDR3 has 14 amino acids. V was shortened by 2 bases and J by 5 bases, with 9 bases between the two germline ends. CDR3 in amino acids: CASSEPGENEKLFF. CDR3 nucleotides: TGCGCCAGCAGTGAGCCGGGGGAGAATGAAAAACTGTTTTTT.

This sequence joins TRBV5-4 and TRBJ1-4; possible D gene TRBD1, 5 bases. Trimming removed 2 bases at V and 5 bases at J, with 13 bases between. The CDR3 totals 15 residues. Germline V gives CDR1 SGHNT, CDR2 YYREEE (reference sequence). CDR3 nucleotides: TGTGCCAGCAGCTTACGACCGGGGCAAAATGAAAAACTGTTTTTT. This codes for CASSLRPGQNEKLFF. The full variable domain, in which reference TRBV5-4 and TRBJ1-4 provide the parts outside the CDR3, is ETGVTQSPTHLIKTRGQQVTLRCSSQSGHNTVSWYQQALGQGPQFIFQYYREEENGRGNFPPRFSGLQFPNYSSELNVNALELDDSALYLCASSLRPGQNEKLFFGSGTQLSVL.

The rearrangement joins TRBV19 to TRBJ2-2; D might be TRBD2 (6 bases). V dropped 5 bases and J dropped 7 bases, with 17 bases sitting between them. The CDR3 has 15 residues. The germline V gene encodes CDR1 LNHDA and CDR2 SQIVND (reference sequence). The DNA for the CDR3 is TGTGCCAGTAGTGTTTTCAGGACCGGGGGCGGGGAGCTGTTTTTT. Its protein product is CASSVFRTGGGELFF. The full variable domain, in which reference TRBV19 and TRBJ2-2 provide the parts outside the CDR3, is DGGITQSPKYLFRKEGQNVTLSCEQNLNHDAMYWYRQDPGQGLRLIYYSQIVNDFQKGDIAEGYSVSREKKESFPLTVTSAQKNPTAFYLCASSVFRTGGGELFFGEGSRLTVL.

The chain carries TRBV6-5 and TRBJ1-5; D perhaps matches TRBD1 (5 bases). Germline CDR1 is MNHEY and CDR2 is SVGAGI. The CDR3 runs to 14 residues. Trimming removed 6 bases from V and 0 bases from J, with 9 bases in between. CDR3 amino acids: CASSEGISNQPQHF. DNA for the CDR3: TGTGCCAGCAGCGAGGGGATTAGCAATCAGCCCCAGCATTTT.

The chain links TRBV27 to TRBJ1-5; D perhaps matches TRBD1 (5 bases). The germline gives CDR1 MNHEY, CDR2 SMNVEV (reference sequence). This CDR3 comprises 14 residues. V lost 3 bases to trimming and J lost 5 bases, with 11 bases between them. The CDR3 loop reads CASSLLGDHQPQHF. The CDR3 DNA follows: TGTGCCAGCAGTTTGTTAGGGGACCATCAGCCCCAGCATTTT.

The rearrangement joins TRBV7-2 to TRBJ2-3; 13 nucleotides align to TRBD2. Per germline, CDR1 SGHTA and CDR2 FQGNSA. The CDR3 has 16 residues. The J segment lost 3 bases and the V segment lost 5 bases, leaving 5 bases of the junction unmatched. The CDR3 coding sequence is TGTGCCAGCAGCCTGACTAGCGGGAGGCGGACAGATACGCAGTATTTT. Translated, it gives CASSLTSGRRTDTQYF.

The CDR3 sequence is CASSRGDSRNTIYF. In nucleotides, the CDR3 is TGTGCCAGCAGTCGAGGGGACAGCCGAAACACCATATATTTT. The V call is TRBV6-2 or TRBV6-3, the J call TRBJ1-3; 7 bases match TRBD1. Germline V gene lookup returns CDR1 MNHEY and CDR2 SVGEGT. This CDR3 region has 14 residues. With V trimmed by 5 bases and J by 5 bases, 6 bases remained unmatched.

This rearrangement joins TRBV27 to TRBJ1-4; 8 bases fit TRBD1. This CDR3 contains 15 residues. CDR1 is MNHEY and CDR2 is SMNVEV in the germline V gene (reference sequence). Losses at the gene ends were 6 bases for V and 6 bases for J; bases not matched to a gene: 9. CDR3 in amino acids: CASSRDRGVDEKLFF. The CDR3 DNA is TGTGCCAGCAGCAGAGACAGGGGAGTGGATGAAAAACTGTTTTTT.

The chain employs TRBV19 and TRBJ1-3; possibly TRBD1 for D (6 bases). The CDR3 spans 14 residues. CDR1 and CDR2 from the germline V gene are LNHDA and SQIVND (reference sequence). Trimming took 6 bases from V and 1 from J, leaving 10 bases between them. In nucleotides, the CDR3 is TGTGCCAGTAGCCTACAGGGTTCTGGAAACACCATATATTTT. Amino acid sequence: CASSLQGSGNTIYF.

The chain employs TRBV14 and TRBJ1-1; a possible D gene is TRBD1 (5 bases). Trimming removed 4 bases from V and 1 base from J, with 16 bases in between. Per germline, CDR1 SGHDN and CDR2 FVKESK. This CDR3 is 16 amino acids long. For the CDR3, the DNA is TGTGCCAGCAGCCTCCTTCTGGGGGGTGGGAACACTGAAGCTTTCTTT. Its protein is CASSLLLGGGNTEAFF.

V and J are TRBV24-1 and TRBJ2-1, with TRBD1 identical over 9 bases. The junction had 4 bases not matched to a gene; V was cut back by 3 bases and J by 2 bases. The CDR3 runs 16 residues. CDR1 is KGHDR and CDR2 is SFDVKD in the germline V gene. CDR3 region: CATSDGTGKTYNEQFF. The CDR3 DNA is TGTGCCACCAGTGATGGGACAGGGAAGACCTACAATGAGCAGTTCTTC.

This clone was detected a few times. As DNA, the CDR3 is TGTGCCAGCAGCTTGGTCAGCATTTACGAGCAGTACTTC. This gives the protein CASSLVSIYEQYF. This sequence joins TRBV5-6 and TRBJ2-7, with D unresolved. This CDR3 has 13 residues. Per germline, CDR1 SGHDT and CDR2 YYEEEE. The ends were cut back, 0 bases at V and 4 bases at J, with 8 bases in the middle.

The chain carries TRBV2 and TRBJ2-1; TRBD2 might be the D (5 bases). Germline lookup yields CDR1 SNHLY and CDR2 FYNNEI. Trimming removed 7 bases from V and 0 bases from J, with 16 bases in between. The CDR3 spans 16 residues. The CDR3 DNA sequence: TGTGCCAGCATGGGAGTCCACACGAGCTCCTACAATGAGCAGTTCTTC. As protein: CASMGVHTSSYNEQFF.

The V call is TRBV6-5, the J call TRBJ2-7; possibly TRBD2 for D (6 bases). The CDR3 has 15 residues. Per germline, CDR1 MNHEY and CDR2 SVGAGI. The V and J ends lost 6 bases and 6 bases respectively, with 21 bases between them. The CDR3 nucleotides read TGTGCCAGCAGCCGGCAGGACGGGAGCCTCTTCGAGCAGTACTTC. It specifies CASSRQDGSLFEQYF.

The rearrangement joins TRBV18 to TRBJ1-1; D gene ambiguous. Germline CDR1 is KGHSH and CDR2 is LQKENI. The CDR3 loop spans 15 amino acids. V was clipped by 3 bases and J by 0 bases, with 11 bases between them. The CDR3 spells CASSPRSILNTEAFF. CDR3 nucleotides: TGTGCCAGCTCACCGAGGAGTATCTTGAACACTGAAGCTTTCTTT.

The chain carries TRBV10-1 and TRBJ1-2, with 8 bases matching TRBD1. This CDR3 contains 12 residues. V was pared by 8 bases and J by 6 bases, with 5 bases of the junction left unmatched. Germline V lookup: CDR1 WNHNN, CDR2 SYGVQD (reference sequence). CDR3 DNA: TGCGCCAGCGGACAGGGAGACGATGGCTACACCTTC. As protein: CASGQGDDGYTF.

The rearrangement uses TRBV10-2 and TRBJ1-1; D perhaps matches TRBD1 (5 bases). CDR1 WSHSY and CDR2 SAAADI come from the germline V gene. The CDR3 is made up of 13 amino acids. V was pared by 6 bases and J by 4 bases, with 12 bases between. This chain's CDR3 is CASRRDRSTEAFF. The CDR3 DNA sequence: TGCGCCAGCAGGAGGGACCGGAGCACTGAAGCTTTCTTT.

The chain couples TRBV19 to TRBJ1-5, with D maybe TRBD1 (6 bases). The V end lost 5 bases, the J end lost 0 bases, and 14 bases lay between the germline ends. Germline V CDR1 and CDR2: LNHDA, SQIVND (reference sequence). The CDR3 has 16 residues. CDR3 nucleotides: TGTGCCAGTAGTTCCGAGGGCAGGGGTAGCAATCAGCCCCAGCATTTT. This gives the protein CASSSEGRGSNQPQHF.

The chain uses TRBV7-2 and TRBJ2-7, with a weak D call TRBD2 (7 bases). This CDR3 spans 15 amino acids. The germline V and J ends were trimmed by 3 bases and 0 bases, with 12 bases remaining between them. Looked up from germline, CDR1 is SGHTA and CDR2 is FQGNSA. The CDR3 region is CASSLGASGSYEQYF. The CDR3, as DNA: TGTGCCAGCAGCTTGGGGGCTAGCGGCTCCTACGAGCAGTACTTC. Supplemented by reference TRBV7-2 and TRBJ2-7, the full variable domain reads GAGVSQSPSNKVTEKGKDVELRCDPISGHTALYWYRQSLGQGLEFLIYFQGNSAPDKSGLPSDRFSAERTGGSVSTLTIQRTQQEDSAVYLCASSLGASGSYEQYFGPGTRLTVT.

This clone was seen just once. The chain combines TRBV5-1 with TRBJ2-7; D gene unclear. V was shortened by 0 bases and J by 6 bases, with 13 bases between the two germline ends. Germline V gene sequence: CDR1 SGHRS, CDR2 YFSETQ. The CDR3 contains 14 residues. The CDR3 loop is CASSLDTQRLEQYF. The DNA of the CDR3 is TGCGCCAGCAGCTTGGACACTCAGAGGCTCGAGCAGTACTTC.

The V and J genes are TRBV7-2 and TRBJ2-2, with 12 bases lining up with TRBD1. V shed 5 bases and J 8 bases; nucleotides not matched to a gene: 6. The CDR3 has 15 amino acids. CDR1 is SGHTA and CDR2 is FQGNSA in the germline V gene. The DNA for the CDR3 is TGTGCCAGCAGCCCGACGGGACAGGGGGCTGGGGAGCTGTTTTTT. Translating it yields CASSPTGQGAGELFF.